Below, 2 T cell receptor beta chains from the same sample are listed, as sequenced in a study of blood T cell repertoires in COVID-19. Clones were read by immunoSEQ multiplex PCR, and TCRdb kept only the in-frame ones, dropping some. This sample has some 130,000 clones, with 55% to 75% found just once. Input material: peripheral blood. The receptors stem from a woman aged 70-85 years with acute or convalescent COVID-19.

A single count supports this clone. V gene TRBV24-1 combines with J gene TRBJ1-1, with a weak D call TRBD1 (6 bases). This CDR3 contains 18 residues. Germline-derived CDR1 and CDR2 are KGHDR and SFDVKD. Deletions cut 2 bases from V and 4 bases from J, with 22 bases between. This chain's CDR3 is CATSDCRTAGIERTEAFF. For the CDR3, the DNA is TGTGCCACCAGTGATTGTCGGACAGCTGGCATAGAGCGCACTGAAGCTTTCTTT.

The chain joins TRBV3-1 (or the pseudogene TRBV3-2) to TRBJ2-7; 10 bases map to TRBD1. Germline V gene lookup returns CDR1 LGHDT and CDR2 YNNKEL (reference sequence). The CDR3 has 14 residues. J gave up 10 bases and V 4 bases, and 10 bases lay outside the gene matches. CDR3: CASSPQTSTGGQYF. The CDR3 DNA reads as TGTGCCAGCAGCCCCCAGACTTCGACAGGGGGCCAGTACTTC.